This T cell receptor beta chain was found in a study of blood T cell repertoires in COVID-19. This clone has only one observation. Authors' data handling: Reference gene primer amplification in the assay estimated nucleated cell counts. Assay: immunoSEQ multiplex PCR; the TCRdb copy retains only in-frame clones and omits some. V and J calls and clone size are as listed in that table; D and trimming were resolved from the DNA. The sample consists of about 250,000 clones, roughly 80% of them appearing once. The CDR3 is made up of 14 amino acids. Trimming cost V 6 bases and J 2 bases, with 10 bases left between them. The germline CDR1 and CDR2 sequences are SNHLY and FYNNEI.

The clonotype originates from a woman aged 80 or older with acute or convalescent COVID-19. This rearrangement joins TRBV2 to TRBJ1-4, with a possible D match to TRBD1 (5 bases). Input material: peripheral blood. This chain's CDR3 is CASSLGGTNEKLFF. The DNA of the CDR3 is TGTGCCAGCAGCTTGGGGGGGACTAATGAAAAACTGTTTTTT.